The sample holds a few counts of the clone carrying this T cell receptor beta chain. TCRdb reprocessed the 5' RACE reads via MiXCR and lists one record per CDR3 protein. Counted here are 220,000 or so distinct CDR3 sequences, roughly 7% occurring once; the ten biggest clones make up approximately 3.6%. The CDR3 length is 16 residues. V lost 5 bases to trimming and J lost 4 bases; unmatched junction nucleotides: 11. CDR1 and CDR2 (germline): SGHVT, SQSDAQ. The data derive from a study of identical twins. The data were also submitted as part of a second study, on yellow fever vaccine responses in identical twins.

Sequencing was performed on memory (CD45RO+) T cells sorted from blood. The TCR was taken from a woman aged 18 to 35 in good health. The gene calls are TRBV7-4 and TRBJ2-1; 7 nucleotides agree with TRBD1. CDR3 residues: CASSQRGQLSYNEQFF. The CDR3 DNA reads TGTGCCAGCAGCCAGAGGGGACAGTTGTCATACAATGAGCAGTTCTTC.